This T cell receptor (beta chain) is from a study of identical twins. This clonotype was recorded at least ten times. Its antigen is still unknown. A universal primer site was incorporated via template switching, and the cDNA contained unique molecular identifiers. TCRdb used MiXCR to reprocess the 5' RACE reads, holding one entry per CDR3 protein. Of about 900,000 distinct CDR3 sequences listed, roughly an eighth are singletons. The germline V gene encodes CDR1 MNHEY and CDR2 SVGAGI. The junction had 5 bases not matched to a gene; V was cut back by 3 bases and J by 0 bases. The CDR3 sequence is 16 residues long. Study findings and constraints: The analysis was cross-sectional rather than longitudinal within donors. Less excess twin sharing appeared in beta out-of-frame sequences.

The same sample was also studied in work on yellow fever vaccine responses in identical twins. This second report adds: It has been reported that, in twins, the vaccine T cell response seemed partly convergent and partly personalized.

The sequence derives from a young woman in good health. Input material: PBMCs. The chain combines TRBV6-5 with TRBJ2-1; 7 positions match TRBD2. The CDR3 region is CASSYAAGVSYNEQFF. CDR3 in DNA: TGTGCCAGCAGTTATGCGGCGGGAGTCTCCTACAATGAGCAGTTCTTC.